These 32 T cell receptor beta chains were all obtained from the same sample, sequenced in a study of a mutant IDH1 vaccine in newly diagnosed glioma. These receptors' antigens are unknown. TCRdb's table, derived via immunoSEQ multiplex PCR, lists solely in-frame clones and lacks some. The profile shows tens of thousands of clones, less than 80% of them singletons. Indicated time point: week 35, safety follow-up. The investigators gave 300 ug of mutant IDH1 20-mer peptide in each vaccine dose, together with topical imiquimod. The material was PBMCs, obtained from a glioma patient whose treatment included an IDH1 peptide vaccine. The source is a man in his forties with glioma.

This clone was seen a few times. The CDR3, as DNA: TGTGCCTGGAGTCCGGGACAGAACACTGAAGCTTTCTTT. This translates into CAWSPGQNTEAFF. This chain links TRBV30 with TRBJ1-1; TRBD1 might be the D (6 bases). Germline V gene lookup returns CDR1 GTSNPN and CDR2 SVGIG (reference sequence). The ends were cut back, 2 bases at V and 1 base at J, with 8 bases in the middle. The length of the CDR3 is 13 residues.

The chain is built from TRBV19 and TRBJ1-1; 7 bases map to TRBD1. Per germline, CDR1 LNHDA and CDR2 SQIVND (reference sequence). V lost 5 bases, J lost 1 base, and 1 base stayed unmatched. This CDR3 is 13 amino acids long. CDR3 coding DNA: TGTGCCAGTAGTCCAGGGGGGAACACTGAAGCTTTCTTT. Translating it yields CASSPGGNTEAFF.

The rearrangement links TRBV11-3 to TRBJ2-5; TRBD1 aligns across 9 bases. Trimming cost V 4 bases and J 5 bases; bases outside gene matches: 8. This CDR3 is built from 15 residues. Germline V lookup: CDR1 SGHNT, CDR2 YENEEA. The CDR3, as DNA: TGTGCCAGCAGCTACGGGACAGGGAAGGAGGAGACCCAGTACTTC. Protein: CASSYGTGKEETQYF.

V and J are TRBV29-1 and TRBJ2-3, with 7 nucleotides matching TRBD2. The germline gives CDR1 SQVTM, CDR2 ANQGSEA. CDR3 length equals 14 residues. The junction had 6 bases not matched to a gene; V was cut back by 6 bases and J by 0 bases. The CDR3 coding sequence is TGCAGCGTCCAACTGGGGGGGAGCACAGATACGCAGTATTTT. The encoded protein is CSVQLGGSTDTQYF.

The chain carries TRBV11-3 and TRBJ2-3; 13 bases line up with TRBD2. Germline V gene lookup returns CDR1 SGHNT and CDR2 YENEEA. The CDR3 extends over 17 amino acids. J lost 2 bases, V lost 6 bases, and 8 bases had no gene match. The CDR3 loop reads CASSYSGLAGFTDTQYF. As DNA, the CDR3 is TGTGCCAGCAGTTATTCGGGACTAGCGGGGTTCACAGATACGCAGTATTTT.

This clone was seen a handful of times. The J gene is TRBJ1-1, the V gene TRBV5-6, with D possibly being TRBD1 (5 bases). The germline V and J ends were trimmed by 0 bases and 3 bases, with 9 bases remaining between them. The CDR3 has 14 amino acids. The germline V gene has CDR1 SGHDT and CDR2 YYEEEE. The CDR3 protein is CASSLAGRDTEAFF. The CDR3 DNA reads TGTGCCAGCAGCTTGGCAGGGAGGGACACTGAAGCTTTCTTT.

The V call is TRBV5-4, the J call TRBJ1-1, with a possible D match to TRBD1 (5 bases). V shed 0 bases and J shed 7 bases, with 13 bases lying between them. The CDR3 totals 14 residues. Germline V gene data show CDR1 as SGHNT and CDR2 as YYREEE (reference sequence). CDR3 region: CASSLEPGPNEAFF. In DNA form, the CDR3 reads TGTGCCAGCAGCTTGGAACCGGGACCCAATGAAGCTTTCTTT.

The rearrangement uses TRBV14 and TRBJ1-2, with D hard to call. There are 14 residues in the CDR3. Germline V gene lookup returns CDR1 SGHDN and CDR2 FVKESK. The germline V and J ends were trimmed by 1 base and 2 bases, with 8 bases remaining between them. The CDR3 loop reads CASSQGLWNYGYTF. The CDR3 nucleotides are TGTGCCAGCAGCCAAGGTCTGTGGAACTATGGCTACACCTTC.

This clone turned up a few times. The genes are TRBV7-9 and TRBJ1-1; D remains unclear. Trimming pared 5 bases from V and 0 bases from J, leaving 10 bases between. Germline CDR1 is SEHNR and CDR2 is FQNEAQ (reference sequence). The CDR3 is 14 amino acids. CDR3 sequence reads: CASSPRTMNTEAFF. CDR3 DNA sequence: TGTGCCAGCAGCCCCAGGACGATGAACACTGAAGCTTTCTTT.

This clone has more than one count but fewer than ten. V usage is TRBV10-2 and J usage is TRBJ2-7; 9 bases align to TRBD1. Germline V lookup: CDR1 WSHSY, CDR2 SAAADI. This CDR3 comprises 13 residues. J lost 3 bases, V lost 5 bases, and 2 bases had no gene match. Here the CDR3 DNA reads TGCGCCAGCAGTAGACAGGGGGGCTACGAGCAGTACTTC. Protein product: CASSRQGGYEQYF.

A single count supports this clone. The chain combines TRBV5-1 with TRBJ2-6, with no clear D. The CDR3 runs to 15 residues. Trimming stripped 2 bases from V and 1 base from J, with 7 bases between. The germline gives CDR1 SGHRS, CDR2 YFSETQ. Here the CDR3 DNA reads TGCGCCAGCAGCTTTAGGGATTCTGGGGCCAACGTCCTGACTTTC. Its protein is CASSFRDSGANVLTF.

This clone occurred once. The genes are TRBV5-1 and TRBJ2-2; 9 bases fit TRBD1. The CDR3 consists of 15 residues. The germline gives CDR1 SGHRS, CDR2 YFSETQ. The J segment lost 2 bases and the V segment lost 7 bases, leaving 6 bases of the junction unmatched. The CDR3 sequence is CASGEDRGNTGELFF. Written as DNA, the CDR3 is TGCGCCAGCGGGGAGGACAGGGGAAACACCGGGGAGCTGTTTTTT.

The genes are TRBV5-1 and TRBJ1-6; D may be TRBD1 (5 bases). The CDR3 is made up of 15 amino acids. CDR1 SGHRS and CDR2 YFSETQ come from the germline V gene. Trimming removed 0 bases at V and 9 bases at J, with 13 bases between. This chain's CDR3 is CASSLGQGLRSPLHF. As DNA, the CDR3 is TGCGCCAGCAGCTTGGGGCAGGGTTTACGTTCACCCCTCCACTTT.

The chain links TRBV7-7 to TRBJ1-1; maybe TRBD1 (5 bases). V was shortened by 5 bases and J by 4 bases, with 11 bases between the two germline ends. CDR1 is SSHAT and CDR2 is FNYEAQ in the germline V gene (reference sequence). The CDR3 spans 13 residues. CDR3 amino acids: CASSPGTGTEAFF. CDR3 DNA sequence: TGTGCCAGCAGCCCAGGGACGGGCACTGAAGCTTTCTTT. The full variable domain, with the rest looked up from reference TRBV7-7 and TRBJ1-1, is GAGVSQSPRYKVTKRGQDVTLRCDPISSHATLYWYQQALGQGPEFLTYFNYEAQPDKSGLPSDRFSAERPEGSISTLTIQRTEQRDSAMYRCASSPGTGTEAFFGQGTRLTVV.

The chain recombines TRBV9 with TRBJ2-3; 7 bases match TRBD2. Unmatched junction bases numbered 10, after V lost 3 bases and J lost 0 bases. Germline CDR1 is SGDLS and CDR2 is YYNGEE. CDR3 length: 17 amino acids. The CDR3 loop is CASSGLLAVPSTDTQYF. The DNA for the CDR3 is TGTGCCAGCAGCGGGCTCCTAGCGGTCCCTAGCACAGATACGCAGTATTTT.

The CDR3 nucleotides read TGTGCCAGCAGCTCACCACAACCGGGCAGGGGCTACGAGCAGTACGTC. This sequence encodes CASSSPQPGRGYEQYV. The genes are TRBV28 and TRBJ2-7; D perhaps matches TRBD1 (6 bases). Trimming took 6 bases from V and 3 from J, leaving 21 bases between them. The CDR3 is 16 amino acids. Germline V gives CDR1 MDHEN, CDR2 SYDVKM.

The V and J genes are TRBV14 and TRBJ2-5; TRBD1 might be the D (5 bases). Looked up from germline, CDR1 is SGHDN and CDR2 is FVKESK. The CDR3 is 15 residues long. Trimming took off 4 bases at V and 4 bases at J, with 16 bases between the two ends. DNA of the CDR3: TGTGCCAGCAGCCCCTGGGGCACCTCGGGAGAGACCCAGTACTTC. This codes for CASSPWGTSGETQYF.

This chain connects TRBV6-5 to TRBJ1-2, with D perhaps matching TRBD1 (6 bases). The V end lost 6 bases, the J end lost 0 bases, and 11 bases lay between the germline ends. CDR1 and CDR2 (germline): MNHEY, SVGAGI. The CDR3 loop spans 14 amino acids. The CDR3 region is CASRGGGSNYGYTF. The CDR3 DNA reads as TGTGCCAGCAGAGGAGGGGGGTCTAACTATGGCTACACCTTC.

The chain has TRBV15 and TRBJ2-3, with unresolved D. The CDR3 extends over 14 amino acids. Germline V gives CDR1 LNHNV, CDR2 YYDKDF (reference sequence). V shed 3 bases and J shed 0 bases, with 7 bases lying between them. The CDR3 loop reads CATSRATSTDTQYF. In DNA form, the CDR3 reads TGTGCCACCAGCAGGGCCACAAGCACAGATACGCAGTATTTT. Full variable domain (rest looked up from reference TRBV15 and TRBJ2-3): DAMVIQNPRYQVTQFGKPVTLSCSQTLNHNVMYWYQQKSSQAPKLLFHYYDKDFNNEADTPDNFQSRRPNTSFCFLDIRSPGLGDTAMYLCATSRATSTDTQYFGPGTRLTVL.

The chain has TRBV5-1 and TRBJ2-5, with D possibly matching TRBD1 (7 bases). CDR3 length equals 14 residues. Germline-derived CDR1 and CDR2 are SGHRS and YFSETQ. V lost 4 bases and J lost 5, with 15 bases in between. Here the CDR3 DNA reads TGCGCCAGCAGCGCTAATGCAGGGGGGGAGACCCAGTACTTC. Translating it yields CASSANAGGETQYF.

This rearrangement joins TRBV7-6 to TRBJ1-2; D gene ambiguous. The V gene lost 5 bases and the J gene lost 2 bases, with 18 bases spanning the gap. CDR1 is SGHVS, CDR2 FNYEAQ, per germline. The CDR3 extends over 16 amino acids. The CDR3 DNA reads as TGTGCCAGCAGCCCGGTAAGTGAATCTCGAAACTATGGCTACACCTTC. Translated: CASSPVSESRNYGYTF. The full variable domain, in which reference TRBV7-6 and TRBJ1-2 provide the parts outside the CDR3, is GAGVSQSPRYKVTKRGQDVALRCDPISGHVSLYWYRQALGQGPEFLTYFNYEAQQDKSGLPNDRFSAERPEGSISTLTIQRTEQRDSAMYRCASSPVSESRNYGYTFGSGTRLTVV.

The chain recombines TRBV29-1 with TRBJ1-2; 9 nucleotides line up with TRBD1. Germline V gives CDR1 SQVTM, CDR2 ANQGSEA. The CDR3 is made up of 14 amino acids. V lost 6 bases, J lost 5 bases, and 10 bases stayed unmatched. Here the CDR3 reads CSVREDRGGYGYTF. The DNA of the CDR3 is TGCAGCGTCCGCGAAGACAGGGGGGGATATGGCTACACCTTC.

The rearrangement uses TRBV4-1 and TRBJ2-1; D may be TRBD1 or TRBD2 (5 bases each). CDR1 is MGHRA, CDR2 YSYEKL, per germline. The CDR3 is 17 amino acids. Trimming took off 4 bases at V and 6 bases at J, with 22 bases between the two ends. CDR3 amino acids: CASSPQVSRVGANEQFF. The CDR3 nucleotides read TGCGCCAGCAGCCCCCAAGTCTCGAGGGTCGGGGCCAATGAGCAGTTCTTC.

This clone has more than one count but fewer than ten. The rearrangement joins TRBV4-1 to TRBJ1-2; D not certain. Germline V CDR1 and CDR2: MGHRA, YSYEKL. The CDR3 has 15 residues. Trimming removed 1 base from V and 4 bases from J, with 13 bases in between. CDR3: CASSQATTGRYGYTF. Here the CDR3 DNA reads TGCGCCAGCAGCCAAGCGACCACCGGCCGCTATGGCTACACCTTC.

The chain couples TRBV7-9 to TRBJ1-1; no firm D call. The CDR3 runs 13 residues. V lost 7 bases, J lost 0 bases, and 9 bases lay in between. Germline lookup yields CDR1 SEHNR and CDR2 FQNEAQ (reference sequence). The DNA for the CDR3 is TGTGCCAGCAACGGAAGGGTGAACACTGAAGCTTTCTTT. Its translation is CASNGRVNTEAFF. Based on the CDR3 plus reference TRBV7-9 and TRBJ1-1, the full variable domain is DTGVSQNPRHKITKRGQNVTFRCDPISEHNRLYWYRQTLGQGPEFLTYFQNEAQLEKSRLLSDRFSAERPKGSFSTLEIQRTEQGDSAMYLCASNGRVNTEAFFGQGTRLTVV.

The chain combines TRBV10-1 with TRBJ1-1; the D is unclear. Between the trimmed V and J ends, which lost 8 bases and 11 bases, there was a span of 21 bases. Germline V lookup: CDR1 WNHNN, CDR2 SYGVQD (reference sequence). This CDR3 has 13 amino acids. In DNA, the CDR3 is TGCGCCAGCTCCCGGGATGACATGGGCCTGGCTTTCTTT. As protein: CASSRDDMGLAFF.

This chain uses TRBV5-5 with TRBJ2-2; 8 bases line up with TRBD1. J was trimmed by 3 bases and V by 3 bases; bases with no gene match: 4. CDR3 size: 15 residues. CDR1 and CDR2 (germline): SGHKS, YYEKEE (reference sequence). CDR3 sequence (DNA): TGTGCCAGCAGCTCAGGGGGCGCCGACACCGGGGAGCTGTTTTTT. Translation: CASSSGGADTGELFF.

This clone was counted between two and nine times. CDR3 loop: CASSWTTGKNTEAFF. The CDR3 nucleotides are TGTGCCAGCAGTTGGACTACAGGGAAGAACACTGAAGCTTTCTTT. The rearrangement joins TRBV6-5 to TRBJ1-1; TRBD1 is a possible D gene (6 bases). The V end was cut by 4 bases, the J end by 1 base, with 13 bases between. The length of the CDR3 is 15 residues. CDR1 is MNHEY and CDR2 is SVGAGI in the germline V gene.

This chain links TRBV6-5 with TRBJ1-1; no definite D call. The CDR3 loop spans 13 amino acids. V lost 7 bases and J 2 bases, leaving 11 bases between the germline ends. CDR1 is MNHEY and CDR2 is SVGAGI in the germline V gene. In nucleotides, the CDR3 is TGTGCCAGCAATGAGCACCGAAACACTGAAGCTTTCTTT. It is translated as CASNEHRNTEAFF.

The chain recombines TRBV6-1 with TRBJ2-6; a possible D gene is TRBD1 (6 bases). CDR3 size: 15 residues. The ends were cut back, 8 bases at V and 0 bases at J, with 11 bases in the middle. Germline loops: CDR1 MNHNS, CDR2 SASEGT. The CDR3 here is CASGMGHSGANVLTF. In DNA form, the CDR3 reads TGTGCCAGCGGAATGGGACACTCTGGGGCCAACGTCCTGACTTTC.

V gene TRBV6-6 combines with J gene TRBJ2-1, with 7 bases identical to TRBD2. The V and J ends lost 2 bases and 4 bases, in that order; junction bases with no gene match: 5. The CDR3 covers 15 residues. Germline assignment: CDR1 MNHNY and CDR2 SVGAGI (reference sequence). CDR3 region: CASSYGASGYNEQFF. CDR3 coding DNA: TGTGCCAGCAGTTACGGGGCTAGCGGTTACAATGAGCAGTTCTTC.

The V gene is TRBV11-3, the J gene TRBJ2-1, with TRBD2 as a possible D gene (5 bases). Germline CDR1 reads SGHNT; CDR2 reads YENEEA. The CDR3 spans 14 residues. Trimming shortened V by 10 bases and J by 1 base, and 14 bases separated the two germline ends. Written as DNA, the CDR3 is TGTGCCATCCAGGAGGCGAATTCCTACAATGAGCAGTTCTTC. It encodes CAIQEANSYNEQFF.